The present entry profiles one TCR beta chain with its context. The target antigen is unknown. The assay ran at deep level. Sequenced by immunoSEQ multiplex PCR; TCRdb stores in-frame clones only, minus some. The table lists a few million clones, about 94% of them singletons. The record originates from a study of shared clonotypes between healthy human individuals. V lost 6 bases and J 4 bases, leaving 9 bases between the germline ends. This CDR3 region has 13 residues. The germline V gene has CDR1 MNHEY and CDR2 SVGAGI. Findings of the study overall: Clonotype sharing across several donors was observed for 4% to 5.5% of naive CD4 clonotypes.

The sequencing input was naive CD4+ T cells sorted from blood. Sample subset: CD45RA+ positively selected. The clonotype was recovered from a man between 18 and 29 years old in good health. The chain joins TRBV6-5 to TRBJ2-2; no firm D call. This CDR3 is CASRRARTGELFF. The CDR3 DNA reads as TGTGCCAGCAGAAGAGCGCGCACCGGGGAGCTGTTTTTT.